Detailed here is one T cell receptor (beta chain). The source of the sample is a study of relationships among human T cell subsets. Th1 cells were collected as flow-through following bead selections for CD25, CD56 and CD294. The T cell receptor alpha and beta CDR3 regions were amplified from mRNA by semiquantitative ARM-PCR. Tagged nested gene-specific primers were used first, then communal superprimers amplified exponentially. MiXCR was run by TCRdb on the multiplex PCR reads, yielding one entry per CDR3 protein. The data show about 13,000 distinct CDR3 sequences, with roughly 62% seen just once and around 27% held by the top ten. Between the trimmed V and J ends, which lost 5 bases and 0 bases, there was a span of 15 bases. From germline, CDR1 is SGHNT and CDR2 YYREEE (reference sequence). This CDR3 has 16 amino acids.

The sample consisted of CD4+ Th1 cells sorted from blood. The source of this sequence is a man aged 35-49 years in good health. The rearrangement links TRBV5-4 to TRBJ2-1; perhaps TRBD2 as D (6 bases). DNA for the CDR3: TGTGCCAGCAGGCGTTCTAGCGCCAGCTCCTACAATGAGCAGTTCTTC. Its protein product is CASRRSSASSYNEQFF.